The 5 T cell receptor beta chains in this list originate from one sample, sequenced in a study of blood T cell repertoires in COVID-19 (dated by TCRdb to the early 2020s). The library relied on the immunoSEQ multiplex PCR assay. TCRdb re-hosts the immuneACCESS table, in-frame sequences only. Its copies lack some clones; in the studies checked, an unresolved V gene accounts for under half of them, and the cause for the rest is not known. The sample table contains fewer than 70,000 clones; only one count was recorded for about 91% of them. Clones ranked in the top ten supply around 8.7% of the sample. Material: peripheral blood. The receptors come from a man aged 45-65 years with active COVID-19.

The V and J genes are TRBV27 and TRBJ1-2, with D unclear. CDR3 length: 13 amino acids. Looked up from germline, CDR1 is MNHEY and CDR2 is SMNVEV (reference sequence). Between the trimmed V and J ends, which lost 7 bases and 4 bases, there was a span of 13 bases. The CDR3 region is CASTQAPVYGYTF. The CDR3 region has the DNA TGTGCCAGCACCCAGGCGCCAGTCTATGGCTACACCTTC.

V and J are TRBV6-2 or TRBV6-3 and TRBJ2-7; a possible D gene is TRBD1 (5 bases). The CDR3 is made up of 12 amino acids. V lost 5 bases and J lost 2, with 7 bases in between. Germline V gene data show CDR1 as MNHEY and CDR2 as SVGEGT. The CDR3 region is CASSRQTYEQYF. CDR3 bases: TGTGCCAGCAGTCGACAGACCTACGAGCAGTACTTC.

The chain is built from TRBV4-3 and TRBJ1-2, with 11 nucleotides matching TRBD1. The CDR3 extends over 15 amino acids. Unmatched junction bases numbered 5, after V lost 1 base and J lost 7 bases. Germline CDR1 is LGHNA and CDR2 is YSLEER. The CDR3 DNA reads TGCGCCAGCAGCCAAGCTGGACAGGGGGCCAGTGGCTACACCTTC. This translates into CASSQAGQGASGYTF.

The chain joins TRBV7-9 to TRBJ1-6, with 8 bases matching TRBD1. Germline V gene sequence: CDR1 SEHNR, CDR2 FQNEAQ (reference sequence). This CDR3 is 15 amino acids long. V lost 5 bases to trimming and J lost 8 bases; unmatched junction nucleotides: 8. The CDR3 bases are TGTGCCAGCAGCCGGGCGGGACAGGACCATTCACCCCTCCACTTT. It yields the protein CASSRAGQDHSPLHF.

As for this clone: Other DNA sequences in the same sample also yield this CDR3. The chain is built from TRBV7-9 and TRBJ1-1; the match to TRBD1 covers 9 bases. CDR3 length: 15 amino acids. Germline trimming cut 5 bases from V and 4 bases from J; bases unmatched to any gene: 8. Germline lookup yields CDR1 SEHNR and CDR2 FQNEAQ (reference sequence). This chain's CDR3 is CASSLGGTGFTEAFF. For the CDR3, the DNA is TGTGCCAGCAGCCTGGGGGGGACAGGGTTCACTGAAGCTTTCTTT.